These 27 T cell receptor beta chains were sequenced from one sample in a study of human T cells and chemical hapten exposure. TCRdb reprocessed the RACE reads with MiXCR, giving one entry per CDR3 protein. The table includes roughly 200,000 distinct CDR3 sequences, around 24% detected once. Time point specified: patch test 1, 2 weeks after DPC sensitization. Noted treatment: therapeutic diphenylcyclopropenone sensitization with weekly scalp DPC. The source material was whole blood, sampled in connection with sensitization to the hapten diphenylcyclopropenone (DPC). Receptors originate from a woman in her fifties or sixties with alopecia areata. Some clones in this sample may be carry-over from other donors' samples.

This clonotype was seen repeatedly, ten times or more. V gene TRBV5-1 combines with J gene TRBJ2-7; no clear D. Germline V CDR1 and CDR2: SGHRS, YFSETQ. V was pared by 1 base and J by 0 bases, with 8 bases between. CDR3 length: 14 amino acids. In DNA, the CDR3 is TGCGCCAGCAGCTTGAATTCGGCCTCCTACGAGCAGTACTTC. Residues: CASSLNSASYEQYF.

The chain combines TRBV20-1 with TRBJ1-1; weak D call: TRBD1 (5 bases). Germline CDR1 is DFQATT and CDR2 is SNEGSKA (reference sequence). Trimming left V 0 bases short and J 7 bases short, with 15 bases between. The CDR3 has 14 residues. For the CDR3, the DNA is TGCAGTGCTAGAGATCGGGGCCGCCTGATTGAAGCTTTCTTT. It is translated as CSARDRGRLIEAFF.

This clonotype was detected only a few times. This chain connects TRBV29-1 to TRBJ2-3; unclear D gene. This CDR3 spans 12 amino acids. From germline, CDR1 is SQVTM and CDR2 ANQGSEA. Trimming cost V 7 bases and J 4 bases, with 12 bases left between them. This CDR3 is CSAVELADTQYF. Here the CDR3 DNA reads TGCAGCGCCGTCGAGCTGGCAGATACGCAGTATTTT.

This chain links TRBV7-2 with TRBJ1-2, with 8 bases that match TRBD1. This CDR3 is 15 amino acids long. In germline, CDR1 is SGHTA, CDR2 FQGNSA. V lost 3 bases and J lost 3; bases outside the gene matches: 6. The CDR3 DNA follows: TGTGCCAGCAGCTTTTCCGGGACAGGAGACTATGGCTACACCTTC. This gives the protein CASSFSGTGDYGYTF.

The chain joins TRBV5-6 to TRBJ1-3, with D unclear. V was shortened by 1 base and J by 0 bases, with 8 bases between the two germline ends. Germline V CDR1 and CDR2: SGHDT, YYEEEE. This CDR3 spans 15 amino acids. The CDR3 region is CASSLRRNSGNTIYF. The CDR3 nucleotides read TGTGCCAGCAGCTTGAGGCGAAACTCTGGAAACACCATATATTTT.

This sequence joins TRBV6-2 or TRBV6-3 and TRBJ2-7; D may match TRBD1 or TRBD2 (6 bases each). This CDR3 region has 13 residues. V was shortened by 6 bases and J by 5 bases, with 14 bases between the two germline ends. Germline V CDR1 and CDR2: MNHEY, SVGEGT. CDR3 residues: CASRDGGLDEQYF. In DNA, the CDR3 is TGTGCCAGCAGAGACGGGGGCCTGGACGAGCAGTACTTC.

This chain joins TRBV7-2 and TRBJ2-2, with D maybe TRBD2 (6 bases). From germline, CDR1 is SGHTA and CDR2 FQGNSA. V was trimmed by 1 base and J by 14 bases, leaving 14 bases between them. The CDR3 extends over 13 amino acids. The chain's CDR3 is CASSLGRGRRLFF. DNA of the CDR3: TGTGCCAGCAGCTTAGGGAGGGGCCGGAGACTGTTTTTT.

The chain employs TRBV29-1 and TRBJ1-2; D gene ambiguous. In germline, CDR1 is SQVTM, CDR2 ANQGSEA. CDR3 size: 10 residues. The CDR3 nucleotides read TGCTGCAGCGGCCCGTTAGGCTACACCTTC. Residues: CCSGPLGYTF.

This chain connects TRBV6-1 to TRBJ2-5, with 9 bases identical to TRBD1. J lost 1 base, V lost 4 bases, and 7 bases had no gene match. Germline V gives CDR1 MNHNS, CDR2 SASEGT. This CDR3 spans 16 amino acids. This CDR3 is CASSARTGAPQETQYF. As DNA, the CDR3 is TGTGCCAGCAGTGCAAGGACAGGGGCCCCCCAAGAGACCCAGTACTTC.

V and J are TRBV9 and TRBJ1-1; no firm D call. Trimming removed 4 bases from V and 8 bases from J, with 18 bases in between. The CDR3 spans 14 residues. Germline CDR1 is SGDLS and CDR2 is YYNGEE. The CDR3 DNA sequence: TGTGCCAGCAGCCCTCCTGGGGAGCAGTTCGAAGCTTTCTTT. Its translation is CASSPPGEQFEAFF. The complete variable domain, with remaining parts taken from reference TRBV9 and TRBJ1-1, reads DSGVTQTPKHLITATGQRVTLRCSPRSGDLSVYWYQQSLDQGLQFLIQYYNGEERAKGNILERFSAQQFPDLHSELNLSSLELGDSALYFCASSPPGEQFEAFFGQGTRLTVV.

Of note for this clonotype: A much larger clone differs from this one at a single base, so this may be a read error. The rearrangement links TRBV29-1 to TRBJ2-1; TRBD2 agrees at 7 bases. Germline V gene lookup returns CDR1 SQVTM and CDR2 ANQGSEA. This CDR3 is 15 amino acids long. The DNA for the CDR3 is TGCAGCGTTAAAGATCTCGGACTAGTCGGCAGTGAGCAGTTCTTC. This sequence encodes CSVKDLGLVGSEQFF.

This clonotype was seen more than once but under ten times. The V and J genes are TRBV29-1 and TRBJ2-3; the D is unclear. V dropped 6 bases and J dropped 6 bases, with 10 bases sitting between them. CDR1 and CDR2 (germline): SQVTM, ANQGSEA. The CDR3 runs to 11 residues. For the CDR3, the DNA is TGCAGCGTGGGTCGCTCCGATACGCAGTATTTT. Encoded protein: CSVGRSDTQYF.

This chain connects TRBV21-1 to TRBJ2-3; TRBD2, the D gene given by the table, was not confirmed from the DNA. TRBV21-1 is recorded as a pseudogene. This CDR3 is built from 17 residues. CDR3 nucleotide sequence: TGTGCCAGCAGCGCCCGACTAGCGGGAGAGACCGGGTATACGCAGTATTTT. This encodes CASSARLAGETGYTQYF.

The chain has TRBV5-1 and TRBJ1-2, with 9 bases fitting TRBD1. From germline, CDR1 is SGHRS and CDR2 YFSETQ. Trimming took 0 bases from V and 8 from J; bases not matched to a gene: 14. This CDR3 has 17 amino acids. CDR3 residues: CASSLDLLRTGENGYTF. The CDR3 DNA reads as TGCGCCAGCAGCTTGGATTTACTACGGACAGGGGAAAACGGCTACACCTTC.

J is TRBJ2-1 and V is TRBV20-1; TRBD2 agrees at 9 bases. CDR1 is DFQATT, CDR2 SNEGSKA, per germline (reference sequence). This CDR3 is 15 amino acids long. V lost 5 bases, J lost 0 bases, and 5 bases stayed unmatched. This CDR3 reads CSAYSGRASYNEQFF. CDR3 DNA: TGCAGTGCTTATAGCGGGAGAGCCTCCTACAATGAGCAGTTCTTC.

This clonotype was found a few times. The chain recombines TRBV29-1 with TRBJ2-1; 11 positions agree with TRBD2. With 5 bases clipped from V and 0 bases from J, the junction kept 6 bases outside the gene matches. Per germline, CDR1 SQVTM and CDR2 ANQGSEA. The CDR3 is 16 residues long. Here the CDR3 DNA reads TGCAGCGTTACTGGGACTAGCGGCCGCTCCTACAATGAGCAGTTCTTC. Residues: CSVTGTSGRSYNEQFF.

Points on this clonotype: A read error is likely, as this CDR3 ends without the conserved phenylalanine or tryptophan. The chain uses TRBV15 and TRBJ2-1; D gene ambiguous. Trimming took 1 base from V and 6 from J, leaving 13 bases between them. CDR3 length equals 15 residues. The germline CDR1 and CDR2 sequences are LNHNV and YYDKDF (reference sequence). The CDR3 DNA follows: TGTGCCACCAGCAGAGGTCTAGGTCTGGGCAATGAGCAGTTCTCC. Translating gives CATSRGLGLGNEQFS.

This clonotype was observed a few times. The genes are TRBV5-1 and TRBJ2-7; 9 positions agree with TRBD2. CDR3 length: 16 residues. J lost 2 bases, V lost 1 base, and 7 bases had no gene match. CDR1 and CDR2 (germline): SGHRS, YFSETQ. This CDR3 reads CASSLTAGGLTYEQYF. The CDR3 region has the DNA TGCGCCAGCAGCTTGACGGCGGGAGGGTTGACCTACGAGCAGTACTTC.

The CDR3, as DNA: TGTGCCAGCAGTTACTCGATCGGGGGGTATGGCTACACCTTC. This gives the protein CASSYSIGGYGYTF. The V gene is TRBV6-2 or TRBV6-3, the J gene TRBJ1-2; tentative D call: TRBD1 (5 bases). Between the trimmed V and J ends, which lost 0 bases and 5 bases, there was a span of 10 bases. This CDR3 is 14 amino acids long. CDR1 MNHEY and CDR2 SVGEGT come from the germline V gene.

The genes are TRBV27 and TRBJ2-1; the match to TRBD2 covers 8 bases. Per germline, CDR1 MNHEY and CDR2 SMNVEV (reference sequence). The CDR3 length is 15 residues. V lost 3 bases, J lost 14 bases, and 15 bases stayed unmatched. DNA for the CDR3: TGTGCCAGCAGTTTCGTTTCAACGGGGGGGCAGGGTGAGTTCTTC. It yields the protein CASSFVSTGGQGEFF.

The chain carries TRBV29-1 and TRBJ1-1; D is unresolved. Trimming shortened V by 7 bases and J by 5 bases, and 20 bases separated the two germline ends. Per the germline V gene, CDR1 is SQVTM and CDR2 is ANQGSEA. The CDR3 sequence is 14 residues long. CDR3 in amino acids: CSAQGNGLGTEAFF. The DNA for the CDR3 is TGCAGCGCCCAAGGGAACGGGTTGGGAACTGAAGCTTTCTTT.

The chain joins TRBV5-1 to TRBJ2-1; D call uncertain. The CDR3 has 15 amino acids. Trimming cost V 0 bases and J 0 bases, with 7 bases left between them. Germline V CDR1 and CDR2: SGHRS, YFSETQ. CDR3 nucleotides: TGCGCCAGCAGCTTGGAGTCGCCCTCCTACAATGAGCAGTTCTTC. Translated: CASSLESPSYNEQFF.

This clonotype turned up a few times. This rearrangement joins TRBV5-5 to TRBJ2-1, with D possibly being TRBD2 (5 bases). CDR1 SGHKS and CDR2 YYEKEE come from the germline V gene (reference sequence). V gave up 3 bases and J gave up 0 bases, with 10 bases separating them. The CDR3 spans 15 residues. The CDR3 protein is CASSWSGSSYNEQFF. DNA of the CDR3: TGTGCCAGCAGCTGGTCGGGGAGCTCCTACAATGAGCAGTTCTTC.

The chain has TRBV7-3 and TRBJ2-1; D unresolved. The CDR3 runs to 15 residues. Germline CDR1 and CDR2: SGHTA and FQGTGA. V was pared by 2 bases and J by 7 bases, with 15 bases between. The CDR3 here is CASSLRFGTGNEQFF. The CDR3 DNA reads as TGTGCCAGCAGCTTACGTTTTGGCACTGGTAATGAGCAGTTCTTC.

The chain employs TRBV7-9 and TRBJ2-7, with D perhaps matching TRBD2 (6 bases). The CDR3 is 12 amino acids. V lost 8 bases and J 2 bases, leaving 10 bases between the germline ends. Looked up from germline, CDR1 is SEHNR and CDR2 is FQNEAQ (reference sequence). CDR3 DNA: TGTGCCAGCGGACGGGGGACCTACGAGCAGTACTTC. Encoded protein: CASGRGTYEQYF.

The chain is built from TRBV20-1 and TRBJ1-5; D is unresolved. The CDR3 consists of 13 residues. The germline V gene has CDR1 DFQATT and CDR2 SNEGSKA (reference sequence). Trimming cost V 1 base and J 7 bases, with 11 bases left between them. CDR3 sequence: CSARGQVEQPQHF. The CDR3 DNA sequence: TGCAGTGCTAGAGGCCAGGTAGAACAGCCCCAGCATTTT.

This clonotype was seen once. The gene calls are TRBV3-1 and TRBJ1-5; D not certain. Germline CDR1 is LGHDT and CDR2 is YNNKEL (reference sequence). The ends were cut back, 1 base at V and 5 bases at J, with 6 bases in the middle. The CDR3 runs 13 residues. CDR3 coding DNA: TGTGCCAGCAGCCAAGGGGAAGATCAGCCCCAGCATTTT. Translation gives CASSQGEDQPQHF. Full variable domain (remainder filled in from reference TRBV3-1 and TRBJ1-5): DTAVSQTPKYLVTQMGNDKSIKCEQNLGHDTMYWYKQDSKKFLKIMFSYNNKELIINETVPNRFSPKSPDKAHLNLHINSLELGDSAVYFCASSQGEDQPQHFGDGTRLSIL.